These 9 T cell receptor beta chains came from one sample sequenced in a study of shared clonotypes between healthy human individuals. Using immunoSEQ multiplex PCR, the repertoire was profiled, and TCRdb retains in-frame clones only, with some absent. The table has millions of clones, roughly nine tenths seen once. Sequenced input: naive CD4+ T cells sorted from blood. The subset was: CD45RA+ positively selected. Receptors originate from a man between 18 and 29 years old in good health.

The V gene is TRBV18, the J gene TRBJ2-2; 8 bases line up with TRBD2. The trim removed 3 bases at V and 8 bases at J, leaving 17 bases unmatched. There are 18 residues in the CDR3. Germline CDR1 KGHSH, CDR2 LQKENI. Here the CDR3 reads CASSPTTSAPRGAGELFF. CDR3 coding DNA: TGTGCCAGCTCACCGACGACTAGCGCCCCGAGAGGGGCTGGGGAGCTGTTTTTT.

This chain connects TRBV12-5 to TRBJ1-2; the D is unclear. Deletions cut 7 bases from V and 0 bases from J, with 18 bases between. Germline loops: CDR1 LGHNT, CDR2 FRNRAP. The CDR3 is 16 residues long. The CDR3 nucleotides read TGTGCTAGTGCTATCGTCTCTGGGGTCTCTAACTATGGCTACACCTTC. Translating gives CASAIVSGVSNYGYTF.

The gene calls are TRBV7-2 and TRBJ2-5, with D perhaps matching TRBD1 (5 bases). In germline, CDR1 is SGHTA, CDR2 FQGNSA. V was pared by 5 bases and J by 1 base, with 14 bases between. The CDR3 extends over 15 amino acids. The CDR3 protein is CASSPQGVPQETQYF. In nucleotides, the CDR3 is TGTGCCAGCAGCCCGCAAGGGGTACCCCAAGAGACCCAGTACTTC. Using reference TRBV7-2 and TRBJ2-5 for the parts outside the CDR3, the full variable domain is GAGVSQSPSNKVTEKGKDVELRCDPISGHTALYWYRQSLGQGLEFLIYFQGNSAPDKSGLPSDRFSAERTGGSVSTLTIQRTQQEDSAVYLCASSPQGVPQETQYFGPGTRLLVL.

This clone was counted only a few times. The J gene is TRBJ1-1, the V gene TRBV5-6; D perhaps matches TRBD1 (5 bases). The CDR3 contains 13 residues. The V and J ends lost 3 bases and 1 base respectively, with 7 bases between them. Germline V CDR1 and CDR2: SGHDT, YYEEEE. The DNA of the CDR3 is TGTGCCAGCAGCTGGGGGTGGAACACTGAAGCTTTCTTT. Translated, it gives CASSWGWNTEAFF.

V and J are TRBV11-2 and TRBJ2-1, with D possibly being TRBD2 (6 bases). Per the germline V gene, CDR1 is SGHAT and CDR2 is FQNNGV. This CDR3 is 14 amino acids long. The V end was cut by 7 bases, the J end by 0 bases, with 10 bases between. The CDR3 DNA is TGTGCCAGCACCAGGACTAACTCCTACAATGAGCAGTTCTTC. Translating it yields CASTRTNSYNEQFF.

The chain joins TRBV18 to TRBJ2-7; 7 bases map to TRBD2. In germline, CDR1 is KGHSH, CDR2 LQKENI. V was pared by 1 base and J by 3 bases, with 6 bases of the junction left unmatched. The CDR3 loop spans 15 amino acids. The CDR3 nucleotides read TGTGCCAGCTCACCACGGACTAGTTCGGGCTACGAGCAGTACTTC. It encodes CASSPRTSSGYEQYF. Variable domain in full (rest from reference TRBV18 and TRBJ2-7): NAGVMQNPRHLVRRRGQEARLRCSPMKGHSHVYWYRQLPEEGLKFMVYLQKENIIDESGMPKERFSAEFPKEGPSILRIQQVVRGDSAAYFCASSPRTSSGYEQYFGPGTRLTVT.

Note on this clone: Other DNA sequences in the sample encode the same CDR3. This chain connects TRBV28 to TRBJ2-7; D is perhaps TRBD1 (5 bases). CDR3 length: 12 residues. V lost 6 bases, J lost 6 bases, and 12 bases lay in between. Germline CDR1 and CDR2: MDHEN and SYDVKM. This CDR3 is CASRLQGSEQYF. CDR3 nucleotides: TGTGCCAGCAGACTCCAGGGTTCCGAGCAGTACTTC.

This chain connects TRBV6-1 to TRBJ2-2, with TRBD1 identical over 8 bases. V dropped 4 bases and J dropped 4; count of bases not matched to a gene: 8. Germline loops: CDR1 MNHNS, CDR2 SASEGT. The CDR3 has 16 amino acids. In DNA form, the CDR3 reads TGTGCCAGCAGTGTACAGGGGGATCTAGTCACCGGGGAGCTGTTTTTT. It specifies CASSVQGDLVTGELFF.

The chain employs TRBV11-2 and TRBJ2-7, with 10 positions matching TRBD1. In germline, CDR1 is SGHAT, CDR2 FQNNGV. CDR3 length: 19 amino acids. Trimming took 1 base from V and 0 from J; bases not matched to a gene: 12. The CDR3 coding sequence is TGTGCCAGCAGCTTAGTGGGAAATGTATGGGACAGGGGCTCCTACGAGCAGTACTTC. Protein product: CASSLVGNVWDRGSYEQYF. The full variable domain, in which reference TRBV11-2 and TRBJ2-7 provide the parts outside the CDR3, is EAGVAQSPRYKIIEKRQSVAFWCNPISGHATLYWYQQILGQGPKLLIQFQNNGVVDDSQLPKDRFSAERLKGVDSTLKIQPAKLEDSAVYLCASSLVGNVWDRGSYEQYFGPGTRLTVT.